The 15 T cell receptor beta chains given below trace back to one sample, sequenced in a study of CD8 T cells in ankylosing spondylitis. The study's findings and limits: Ankylosing spondylitis blood seemed to carry a telltale TCR beta motif made of eight highly homologous variants.

TCRdb itself ran the 5' RACE reads through MiXCR, one entry per CDR3 protein. Among roughly 220,000 distinct CDR3 sequences listed, 15% to 20% were seen once. Their target antigens are unknown. The sequenced sample consisted of blood, either unsorted or a sorted T cell fraction (not recorded which). These receptors all stem from a male donor with ankylosing spondylitis.

This clonotype was observed a few times. This sequence joins TRBV11-3 and TRBJ2-1, with D perhaps TRBD2 (6 bases). With 7 bases removed from V and 6 bases from J, the gap between germline ends came to 13 bases. CDR1 SGHNT and CDR2 YENEEA come from the germline V gene. The CDR3 sequence is 13 residues long. DNA for the CDR3: TGTGCCAGCATCGAGGAGGGGCGCAATGAGCAGTTCTTC. Translation: CASIEEGRNEQFF.

The rearrangement uses TRBV20-1 and TRBJ2-3; TRBD2 aligns across 13 bases. V dropped 0 bases and J dropped 3; count of bases not matched to a gene: 3. Germline V gene sequence: CDR1 DFQATT, CDR2 SNEGSKA (reference sequence). This CDR3 comprises 16 residues. The chain's CDR3 is CSARDTSGRGTDTQYF. In nucleotides, the CDR3 is TGCAGTGCTAGAGATACTAGCGGGAGGGGGACAGATACGCAGTATTTT.

This clonotype was seen a few times. This chain connects TRBV6-1 to TRBJ2-7; D is possibly TRBD1 (6 bases). The CDR3 spans 15 residues. Trimming cost V 2 bases and J 0 bases, with 11 bases left between them. The germline V gene encodes CDR1 MNHNS and CDR2 SASEGT. The CDR3 region is CASSERQGSSYEQYF. The CDR3 DNA is TGTGCCAGCAGTGAACGGCAGGGGAGCTCCTACGAGCAGTACTTC.

Ten or more counts support this clonotype. This chain uses TRBV28 with TRBJ2-7, with TRBD2 matching 10 bases. Germline V gives CDR1 MDHEN, CDR2 SYDVKM. V gave up 2 bases and J gave up 2 bases; unmatched junction bases: 3. The CDR3 consists of 15 residues. The CDR3 reads CASSLLAGAPYEQYF. The CDR3 nucleotides are TGTGCCAGCAGTTTACTAGCGGGAGCCCCCTACGAGCAGTACTTC.

This clonotype was counted only a few times. The rearrangement uses TRBV5-6 and TRBJ2-1, with 9 bases aligning to TRBD2. Trimming removed 0 bases from V and 9 bases from J; junction bases left unmatched: 10. This CDR3 has 16 residues. CDR1 SGHDT and CDR2 YYEEEE come from the germline V gene. CDR3 in amino acids: CASSLAGIAGVGEQFF. The CDR3 DNA reads as TGTGCCAGCAGCTTGGCTGGTATAGCGGGAGTGGGTGAGCAGTTCTTC.

This chain uses TRBV5-5 with TRBJ1-1; no definite D call. CDR3 length equals 14 residues. Per the germline V gene, CDR1 is SGHKS and CDR2 is YYEKEE (reference sequence). The V and J ends lost 0 bases and 7 bases respectively, with 13 bases between them. In DNA form, the CDR3 reads TGTGCCAGCAGCTTGGGGTGGGTGGCAGATGAAGCTTTCTTT. The encoded protein is CASSLGWVADEAFF.

The chain recombines TRBV2 with TRBJ2-7, with a weak D call TRBD2 (5 bases). Germline V gives CDR1 SNHLY, CDR2 FYNNEI. This CDR3 has 15 amino acids. Trimming shortened V by 2 bases and J by 1 base, and 12 bases separated the two germline ends. CDR3 sequence reads: CASSELAGVSYEQYF. The CDR3, as DNA: TGTGCCAGCAGTGAACTAGCCGGTGTGTCCTACGAGCAGTACTTC.

This clonotype has a handful of counts. The chain employs TRBV7-9 and TRBJ1-1; 7 nucleotides align to TRBD1. The CDR3 runs to 17 residues. Trimming at V came to 5 bases and at J to 6 bases, leaving 18 bases not matched to a gene. Germline CDR1 is SEHNR and CDR2 is FQNEAQ (reference sequence). CDR3 residues: CASSPRDRVIQSAEAFF. The CDR3 DNA reads TGTGCCAGCAGCCCCCGGGACAGAGTTATACAGAGCGCTGAAGCTTTCTTT.

Only a few counts were recorded for this clonotype. The genes are TRBV4-1 and TRBJ2-2, with 10 bases matching TRBD2. The CDR3 extends over 18 amino acids. V trimming: 0 bases; J trimming: 5 bases; junction bases outside the gene matches: 9. CDR1 is MGHRA and CDR2 is YSYEKL in the germline V gene. The CDR3 protein is CASSQESGRASGTGELFF. The CDR3 DNA sequence: TGCGCCAGCAGCCAAGAAAGCGGGAGGGCGTCGGGTACCGGGGAGCTGTTTTTT.

This clonotype was observed at least ten times. This sequence joins TRBV13 and TRBJ2-7, with D possibly being TRBD1 (5 bases). Germline loops: CDR1 PRHDT, CDR2 FYEKMQ (reference sequence). The CDR3 extends over 15 amino acids. V was pared by 0 bases and J by 0 bases, with 9 bases between. The CDR3 sequence: CASSLGGVNSYEQYF. The DNA of the CDR3 is TGTGCCAGCAGCTTAGGAGGGGTGAACTCCTACGAGCAGTACTTC.

Here the CDR3 DNA reads TGCGCCAGCAGCCAAGATTTTGGCCAGACCTATGGCTACACCTTC. This translates into CASSQDFGQTYGYTF. The J gene is TRBJ1-2, the V gene TRBV4-1; D gene ambiguous. The CDR3 has 15 amino acids. CDR1 is MGHRA, CDR2 YSYEKL, per germline. Trimming removed 0 bases at V and 4 bases at J, with 12 bases between.

This clonotype has more than one count but fewer than ten. The gene calls are TRBV7-9 and TRBJ1-1, with D maybe TRBD1 (5 bases). The ends were cut back, 5 bases at V and 3 bases at J, with 16 bases in the middle. Germline V gene sequence: CDR1 SEHNR, CDR2 FQNEAQ (reference sequence). The CDR3 runs 15 residues. The CDR3 DNA sequence: TGTGCCAGCAGCCCCACGGGGGGGAAGGACACTGAAGCTTTCTTT. Its translation is CASSPTGGKDTEAFF.

The sample holds a few counts of this clonotype. V and J are TRBV7-8 and TRBJ2-3; 7 bases agree with TRBD1. The CDR3 has 15 residues. The germline gives CDR1 SGHVS, CDR2 FQNEAQ. The junction had 11 bases not matched to a gene; V was cut back by 5 bases and J by 6 bases. The DNA for the CDR3 is TGTGCCAGCAGCCGAGGGGCAGGGGGATATGATACGCAGTATTTT. This encodes CASSRGAGGYDTQYF.

This clonotype was counted only a few times. This chain uses TRBV7-9 with TRBJ2-7, with 11 positions matching TRBD1. The CDR3 is 15 amino acids. Germline-derived CDR1 and CDR2 are SEHNR and FQNEAQ (reference sequence). Losses at the gene ends were 1 base for V and 3 bases for J; bases not matched to a gene: 2. In DNA form, the CDR3 reads TGTGCCAGCAGCTTAGAGGGACAGGGGGACTACGAGCAGTACTTC. Translated, it gives CASSLEGQGDYEQYF.

For the CDR3, the DNA is TGTGCCAGCAGTTTCCAGGGCGTCACCGGGGAGCTGTTTTTT. Protein sequence: CASSFQGVTGELFF. This sequence joins TRBV12-3 or TRBV12-4 and TRBJ2-2; perhaps TRBD1 as D (5 bases). CDR3 length: 14 amino acids. V lost 3 bases to trimming and J lost 4 bases, with 9 bases between them.